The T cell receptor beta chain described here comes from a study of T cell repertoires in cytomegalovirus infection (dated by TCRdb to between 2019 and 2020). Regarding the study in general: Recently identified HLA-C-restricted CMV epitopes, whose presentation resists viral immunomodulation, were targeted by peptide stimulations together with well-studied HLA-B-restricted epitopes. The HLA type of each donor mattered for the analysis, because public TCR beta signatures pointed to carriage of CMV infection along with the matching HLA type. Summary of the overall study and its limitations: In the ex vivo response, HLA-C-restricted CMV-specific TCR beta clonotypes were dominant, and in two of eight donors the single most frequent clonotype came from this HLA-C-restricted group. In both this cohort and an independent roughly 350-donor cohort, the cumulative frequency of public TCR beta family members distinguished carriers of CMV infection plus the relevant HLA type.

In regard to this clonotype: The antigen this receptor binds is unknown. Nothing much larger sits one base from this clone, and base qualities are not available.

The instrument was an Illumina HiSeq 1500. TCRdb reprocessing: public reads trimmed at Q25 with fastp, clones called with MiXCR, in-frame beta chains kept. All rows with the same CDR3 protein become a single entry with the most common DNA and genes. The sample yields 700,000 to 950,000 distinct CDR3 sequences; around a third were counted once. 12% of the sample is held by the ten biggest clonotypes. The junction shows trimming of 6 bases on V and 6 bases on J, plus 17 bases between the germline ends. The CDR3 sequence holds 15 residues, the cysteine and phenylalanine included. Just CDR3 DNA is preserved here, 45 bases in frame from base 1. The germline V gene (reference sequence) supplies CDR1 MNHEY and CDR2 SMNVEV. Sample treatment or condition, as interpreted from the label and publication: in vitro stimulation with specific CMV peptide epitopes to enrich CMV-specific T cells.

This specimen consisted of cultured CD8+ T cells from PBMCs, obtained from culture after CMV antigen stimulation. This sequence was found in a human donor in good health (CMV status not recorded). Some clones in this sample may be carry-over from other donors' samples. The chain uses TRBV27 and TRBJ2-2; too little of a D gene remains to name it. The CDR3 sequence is CASRHTREWAGELFF. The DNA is TGTGCCAGCAGGCACACAAGAGAATGGGCCGGGGAGCTGTTTTTT.